This record looks at one T cell receptor (beta chain) sequence and its context. What it recognizes is unknown. This sample also contains other DNA sequences that code for the same CDR3. The sample comes from a study of shared clonotypes between healthy human individuals. Study conclusions and caveats: Four donors held around 5% of naive CD4 clonotypes in common. Some clonotypes were shared by all four sorted-subset donors, while others were not shared. The non-shared ones had lower generation probabilities than the shared ones. The donor pool, a small one, limited the genetic and exposure-history diversity represented.

Here immunoSEQ multiplex PCR was the method, and the copy in TCRdb shows in-frame clones only, minus some. This sample carries millions of clones, about 95% of them seen once, and the ten largest clones take about 1.1%. CD45RO-negative cells were positively selected for CCR7, leaving out terminally differentiated effector memory CD45RA+ cells. This CDR3 has 14 amino acids. V gave up 0 bases and J gave up 3 bases, with 8 bases separating them. Germline-derived CDR1 and CDR2 are SGDLS and YYNGEE. The sequenced sample consisted of naive CD8+ T cells sorted from blood. V usage is TRBV9 and J usage is TRBJ2-3; D is perhaps TRBD2 (6 bases). The receptor's source is a man younger than 30 in good health. In nucleotides, the CDR3 is TGTGCCAGCAGCGTAGGGGGGGAGACAGATACGCAGTATTTT. It specifies CASSVGGETDTQYF.